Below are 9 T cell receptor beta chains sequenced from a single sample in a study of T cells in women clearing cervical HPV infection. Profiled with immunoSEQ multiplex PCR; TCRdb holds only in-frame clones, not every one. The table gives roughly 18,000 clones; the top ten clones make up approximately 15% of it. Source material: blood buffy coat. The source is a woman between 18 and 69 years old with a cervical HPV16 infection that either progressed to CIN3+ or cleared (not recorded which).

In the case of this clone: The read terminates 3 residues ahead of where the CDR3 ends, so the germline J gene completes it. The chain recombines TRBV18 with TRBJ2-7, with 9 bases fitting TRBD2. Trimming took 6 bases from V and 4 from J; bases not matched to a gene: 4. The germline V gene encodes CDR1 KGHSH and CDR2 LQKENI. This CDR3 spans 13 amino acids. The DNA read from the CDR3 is TGTGCCAGCTCGCGGGGGGGTATATACGAG. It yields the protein CASSRGGIYE. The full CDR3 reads CASSRGGIYEQYF.

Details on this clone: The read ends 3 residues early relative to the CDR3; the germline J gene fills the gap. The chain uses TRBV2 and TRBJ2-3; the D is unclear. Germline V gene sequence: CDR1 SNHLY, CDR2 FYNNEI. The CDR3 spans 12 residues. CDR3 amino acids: CASRADNFAQYF. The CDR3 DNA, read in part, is TGTGCCAGCAGAGCTGACAATTTTGCG. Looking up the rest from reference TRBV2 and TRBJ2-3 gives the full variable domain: EPEVTQTPSHQVTQMGQEVILRCVPISNHLYFYWYRQILGQKVEFLVSFYNNEISEKSEIFDDQFSVERPDGSNFTLKIRSTKLEDSAMYFCASRADNFAQYFGPGTRLTVL.

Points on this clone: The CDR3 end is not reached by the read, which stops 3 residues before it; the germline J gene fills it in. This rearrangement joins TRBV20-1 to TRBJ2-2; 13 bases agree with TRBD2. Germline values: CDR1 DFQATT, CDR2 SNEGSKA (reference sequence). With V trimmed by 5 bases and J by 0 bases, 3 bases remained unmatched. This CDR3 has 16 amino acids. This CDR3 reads CSAPTSGRANTGELFF. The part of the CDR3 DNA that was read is TGCAGTGCTCCTACTAGCGGGAGGGCGAACACCGGGGAG.

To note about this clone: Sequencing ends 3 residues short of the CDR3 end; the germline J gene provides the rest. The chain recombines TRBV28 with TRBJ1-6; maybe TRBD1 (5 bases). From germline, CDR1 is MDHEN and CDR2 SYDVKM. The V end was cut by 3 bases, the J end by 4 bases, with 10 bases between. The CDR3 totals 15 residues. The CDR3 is CASSLGGVYNSPLHF. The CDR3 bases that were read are TGTGCCAGCAGTTTGGGGGGGGTTTATAATTCACCC.

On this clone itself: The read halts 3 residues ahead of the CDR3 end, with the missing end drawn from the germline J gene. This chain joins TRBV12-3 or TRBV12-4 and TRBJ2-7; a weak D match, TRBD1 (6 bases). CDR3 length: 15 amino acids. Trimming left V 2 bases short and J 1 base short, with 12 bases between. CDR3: CASSLITGQSYEQYF. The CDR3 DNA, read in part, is TGTGCCAGCAGTTTAATCACAGGGCAATCCTACGAG.

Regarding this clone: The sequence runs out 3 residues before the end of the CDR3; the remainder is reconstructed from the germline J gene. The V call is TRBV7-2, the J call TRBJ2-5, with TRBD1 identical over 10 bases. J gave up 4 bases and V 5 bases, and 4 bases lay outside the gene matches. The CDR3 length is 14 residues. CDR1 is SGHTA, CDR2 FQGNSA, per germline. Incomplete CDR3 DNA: TGTGCCAGCAGCCATGGACAGGGGGGAGAGACC. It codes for CASSHGQGGET. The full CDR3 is CASSHGQGGETQYF.

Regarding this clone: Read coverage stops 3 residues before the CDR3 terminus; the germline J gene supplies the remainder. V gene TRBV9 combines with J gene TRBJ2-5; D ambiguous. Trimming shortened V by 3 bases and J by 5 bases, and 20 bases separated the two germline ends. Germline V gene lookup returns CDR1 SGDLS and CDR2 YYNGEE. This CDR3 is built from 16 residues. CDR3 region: CASSDRIGSAVETQYF. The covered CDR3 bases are TGTGCCAGCAGCGACCGGATCGGGTCGGCGGTGGAGACC.

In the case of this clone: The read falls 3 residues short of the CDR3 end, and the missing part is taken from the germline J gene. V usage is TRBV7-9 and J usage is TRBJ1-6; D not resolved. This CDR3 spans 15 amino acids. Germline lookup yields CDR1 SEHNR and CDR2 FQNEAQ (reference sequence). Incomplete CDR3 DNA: TGTGCCAGCAGCCCCGGACTAAATGAAATGGTCTCC. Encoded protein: CASSPGLNEMVS. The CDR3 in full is CASSPGLNEMVSLHF. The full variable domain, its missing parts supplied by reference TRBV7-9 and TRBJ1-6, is DTGVSQNPRHKITKRGQNVTFRCDPISEHNRLYWYRQTLGQGPEFLTYFQNEAQLEKSRLLSDRFSAERPKGSFSTLEIQRTEQGDSAMYLCASSPGLNEMVSLHFGNGTRLTVT.

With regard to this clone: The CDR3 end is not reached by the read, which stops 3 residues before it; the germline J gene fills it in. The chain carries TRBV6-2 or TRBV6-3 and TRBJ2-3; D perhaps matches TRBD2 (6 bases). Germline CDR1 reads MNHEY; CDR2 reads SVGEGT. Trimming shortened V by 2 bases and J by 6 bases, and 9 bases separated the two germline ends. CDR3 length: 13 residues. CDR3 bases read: TGTGCCAGCAGTTACGCGGGATCGGATACG. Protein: CASSYAGSDT. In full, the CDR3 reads CASSYAGSDTQYF.